The rows below give T cell receptor beta chains drawn from one sample of a study of immune heterogeneity within non-small cell lung tumors. TCRdb called the multiplex PCR reads again in MiXCR, with one record for every CDR3 protein. The sample lists 13,000 or so distinct CDR3 sequences, about 25% seen once, with 13% in the top ten. The sequencing input was lung tumor tissue. These TCRs come from a man in his forties or fifties with non-small cell lung cancer. Each CDR3 is given with its conserved first and last residue. A D gene is named only where the DNA matches it firmly. Part of the rows lack a size; the others show once, few, many or a class for expanded clones.

CDR3aa: CSARSGNNYEQYF
CDR3nt: TGCAGTGCTCGAAGCGGGAATAACTACGAGCAGTACTTC
j_gene: TRBJ2-7
abundance: many
d_gene: TRBD2
v_gene: TRBV20-1

CDR3aa: CASKDSTDTQYF
CDR3nt: TGTGCCAGCAAGGACTCCACAGATACGCAGTATTTT
j_gene: TRBJ2-3
abundance: many
d_gene: NA
v_gene: TRBV28

CDR3aa: CASSFSGRHYNEQFF
CDR3nt: TGTGCCAGCAGCTTTAGCGGGAGGCATTACAATGAGCAGTTCTTC
j_gene: TRBJ2-1
abundance: many
d_gene: TRBD2
v_gene: TRBV5-8

CDR3aa: CASSWRGDTYEQYF
CDR3nt: TGTGCCAGCAGTTGGAGAGGGGACACCTACGAGCAGTACTTC
j_gene: TRBJ2-7
abundance: many
d_gene: NA
v_gene: TRBV6-1

CDR3aa: CASSYRQGKESPLHF
CDR3nt: TGTGCCAGCAGTTACAGGCAGGGGAAGGAATCACCCCTCCACTTT
j_gene: TRBJ1-6
abundance: many
d_gene: NA
v_gene: TRBV6-5

CDR3aa: CAGSEKPQGDQPQHF
CDR3nt: TGTGCCGGCAGTGAAAAGCCACAGGGTGACCAGCCCCAGCATTTT
j_gene: TRBJ1-5
abundance: NA
d_gene: NA
v_gene: TRBV2

CDR3aa: CASSRQGVGNTEAFF
CDR3nt: TGTGCCAGCAGTAGACAAGGGGTCGGGAACACTGAAGCTTTCTTT
j_gene: TRBJ1-1
abundance: many
d_gene: NA
v_gene: TRBV2

CDR3aa: CASSPAGALGYTEAFF
CDR3nt: TGTGCCAGCAGCCCAGCAGGGGCCCTCGGATACACTGAAGCTTTCTTT
j_gene: TRBJ1-1
abundance: NA
d_gene: NA
v_gene: TRBV7-9

CDR3aa: CASSESGGNQPQHF
CDR3nt: TGTGCCAGCAGTGAGTCCGGGGGCAATCAGCCCCAGCATTTT
j_gene: TRBJ1-5
abundance: medium-sized
d_gene: NA
v_gene: TRBV2

CDR3aa: CASSLGATSSYEQYF
CDR3nt: TGTGCCAGCAGCTTAGGGGCGACGAGCTCCTACGAGCAGTACTTC
j_gene: TRBJ2-7
abundance: many
d_gene: NA
v_gene: TRBV7-3

CDR3aa: CASSAGWRTDTQYF
CDR3nt: TGTGCCAGCAGCGCAGGATGGCGGACAGATACGCAGTATTTT
j_gene: TRBJ2-3
abundance: many
d_gene: NA
v_gene: TRBV13

CDR3aa: CATSRGTGRTDTQYF
CDR3nt: TGTGCCACCAGCAGAGGGACAGGGAGGACAGATACGCAGTATTTT
j_gene: TRBJ2-3
abundance: many
d_gene: TRBD1
v_gene: TRBV15

CDR3aa: CASSLRGVGQGTEAFF
CDR3nt: TGTGCCAGCAGCTTAAGGGGGGTGGGGCAGGGCACTGAAGCTTTCTTT
j_gene: TRBJ1-1
abundance: NA
d_gene: NA
v_gene: TRBV7-3

CDR3aa: CASSQQGFNSGANVLTF
CDR3nt: TGTGCCAGCAGCCAACAGGGATTTAACTCTGGGGCCAACGTCCTGACTTTC
j_gene: TRBJ2-6
abundance: few
d_gene: NA
v_gene: TRBV6-1

CDR3aa: CASSLGAQGAGYGYTF
CDR3nt: TGCGCCAGCAGCTTAGGGGCCCAGGGGGCCGGGTATGGCTACACCTTC
j_gene: TRBJ1-2
abundance: many
d_gene: TRBD1
v_gene: TRBV5-1

CDR3aa: CASSQGRDRGGEQYF
CDR3nt: TGTGCCAGCAGCCAAGGTCGGGACAGGGGTGGGGAGCAGTACTTC
j_gene: TRBJ2-7
abundance: many
d_gene: TRBD1
v_gene: TRBV3-1

CDR3aa: CASSVGISGSYEQYF
CDR3nt: TGTGCCAGCAGCGTCGGGATCAGCGGCAGCTACGAGCAGTACTTC
j_gene: TRBJ2-7
abundance: many
d_gene: NA
v_gene: TRBV9

CDR3aa: CSAREGLAGLRETQYF
CDR3nt: TGCAGTGCTAGAGAGGGGCTAGCGGGCCTACGGGAGACCCAGTACTTC
j_gene: TRBJ2-5
abundance: NA
d_gene: TRBD2
v_gene: TRBV20-1

CDR3aa: CASSQDFHGRANEQFF
CDR3nt: TGCGCCAGCAGCCAAGATTTTCACGGGAGAGCCAATGAGCAGTTCTTC
j_gene: TRBJ2-1
abundance: NA
d_gene: NA
v_gene: TRBV4-1

CDR3aa: CASSYTPPNTEAFF
CDR3nt: TGTGCTAGCAGTTATACTCCCCCGAACACTGAAGCTTTCTTT
j_gene: TRBJ1-1
abundance: NA
d_gene: NA
v_gene: TRBV28

CDR3aa: CASSLVLGNSPLHF
CDR3nt: TGTGCCAGCAGCTTAGTTTTAGGGAATTCACCCCTCCACTTT
j_gene: TRBJ1-6
abundance: many
d_gene: NA
v_gene: TRBV7-8

CDR3aa: CASSLEGGASYNEQFF
CDR3nt: TGTGCCAGCAGCTTGGAAGGGGGCGCCTCCTACAATGAGCAGTTCTTC
j_gene: TRBJ2-1
abundance: few
d_gene: TRBD1
v_gene: TRBV5-8

CDR3aa: CASSVGTKIYYGYTF
CDR3nt: TGTGCCAGCAGTGTTGGGACCAAGATCTACTATGGCTACACCTTC
j_gene: TRBJ1-2
abundance: medium-sized
d_gene: NA
v_gene: TRBV2

CDR3aa: CAVKRDRGTNEQFF
CDR3nt: TGTGCCGTAAAGCGGGACAGGGGAACGAATGAGCAGTTCTTC
j_gene: TRBJ2-1
abundance: many
d_gene: TRBD1
v_gene: TRBV19

CDR3aa: CASSEQDRNYGYTF
CDR3nt: TGTGCCAGCAGTGAACAGGACAGAAACTATGGCTACACCTTC
j_gene: TRBJ1-2
abundance: many
d_gene: NA
v_gene: TRBV6-1

CDR3aa: CASSAGDTKELFF
CDR3nt: TGTGCCAGCAGCGCGGGCGACACCAAGGAGCTGTTTTTT
j_gene: TRBJ2-2
abundance: NA
d_gene: NA
v_gene: TRBV6-8

CDR3aa: CSASGGGQPQHF
CDR3nt: TGCAGTGCTAGCGGGGGTGGTCAGCCCCAGCATTTT
j_gene: TRBJ1-5
abundance: medium-sized
d_gene: NA
v_gene: TRBV20-1

CDR3aa: CAISESMAGANVLTF
CDR3nt: TGTGCCATCAGTGAGTCGATGGCTGGGGCCAACGTCCTGACTTTC
j_gene: TRBJ2-6
abundance: medium-sized
d_gene: NA
v_gene: TRBV10-3

CDR3aa: CASSQGQGGADTQYF
CDR3nt: TGCGCCAGCAGCCAAGGACAGGGAGGCGCAGATACGCAGTATTTT
j_gene: TRBJ2-3
abundance: NA
d_gene: NA
v_gene: TRBV4-1

CDR3aa: CASSDPSGARDIQYF
CDR3nt: TGTGCCAGCAGTGACCCCAGTGGGGCAAGGGACATTCAGTACTTC
j_gene: TRBJ2-4
abundance: NA
d_gene: NA
v_gene: TRBV6-1

CDR3aa: CASSMTPAEAFF
CDR3nt: TGTGCCAGCAGCATGACCCCGGCGGAAGCTTTCTTT
j_gene: TRBJ1-1
abundance: many
d_gene: NA
v_gene: TRBV7-8

CDR3aa: CASSLPWGRGLNTEAFF
CDR3nt: TGTGCCAGCAGCCTACCTTGGGGCAGGGGCCTCAACACTGAAGCTTTCTTT
j_gene: TRBJ1-1
abundance: many
d_gene: NA
v_gene: TRBV28

CDR3aa: CASRGRQGVSSYNSPLHF
CDR3nt: TGTGCCAGCAGGGGGAGACAGGGGGTTAGCTCCTATAATTCACCCCTCCACTTT
j_gene: TRBJ1-6
abundance: medium-sized
d_gene: TRBD1
v_gene: TRBV12-3/TRBV12-4

CDR3aa: CAIRSDSLNNEQFF
CDR3nt: TGTGCCATCAGGTCAGACAGCCTTAACAATGAGCAGTTCTTC
j_gene: TRBJ2-1
abundance: few
d_gene: NA
v_gene: TRBV10-3

CDR3aa: CASSFYRTSGYNEQFF
CDR3nt: TGTGCCAGCAGCTTTTACAGGACTAGCGGGTACAATGAGCAGTTCTTC
j_gene: TRBJ2-1
abundance: NA
d_gene: TRBD2
v_gene: TRBV7-9

CDR3aa: CAWSENSDTQYF
CDR3nt: TGTGCCTGGAGTGAGAATTCGGATACGCAGTATTTT
j_gene: TRBJ2-3
abundance: many
d_gene: NA
v_gene: TRBV30

CDR3aa: CATSREPQQETQYF
CDR3nt: TGTGCCACCAGCAGAGAGCCACAGCAAGAGACCCAGTACTTC
j_gene: TRBJ2-5
abundance: many
d_gene: NA
v_gene: TRBV15

CDR3aa: CASRKPGQLYEQYF
CDR3nt: TGTGCCAGCAGGAAACCGGGACAGTTGTACGAGCAGTACTTC
j_gene: TRBJ2-7
abundance: medium-sized
d_gene: TRBD1
v_gene: TRBV6-1

CDR3aa: CSVLLETGELFF
CDR3nt: TGCAGTGTCCTACTAGAAACCGGGGAGCTGTTTTTT
j_gene: TRBJ2-2
abundance: many
d_gene: NA
v_gene: TRBV20-1

CDR3aa: CASSARADGQHDLGYTF
CDR3nt: TGTGCCAGCAGCGCAAGAGCGGACGGACAGCACGACTTAGGCTACACCTTC
j_gene: TRBJ1-2
abundance: many
d_gene: NA
v_gene: TRBV7-8

CDR3aa: CASSEGSGGQDEQFF
CDR3nt: TGTGCCAGCAGTGAGGGGTCGGGGGGGCAGGATGAGCAGTTCTTC
j_gene: TRBJ2-1
abundance: medium-sized
d_gene: TRBD2
v_gene: TRBV6-1

CDR3aa: CASSQGRQADNEKLFF
CDR3nt: TGTGCCAGCAGCCAAGGGCGGCAAGCCGATAATGAAAAACTGTTTTTT
j_gene: TRBJ1-4
abundance: many
d_gene: NA
v_gene: TRBV4-2

CDR3aa: CASSARSGSRNEQFF
CDR3nt: TGTGCCAGCAGCGCGAGGTCAGGGTCCCGGAATGAGCAGTTCTTC
j_gene: TRBJ2-1
abundance: many
d_gene: NA
v_gene: TRBV9

CDR3aa: CASSPKQGSYEQCF
CDR3nt: TGTGCCAGCAGCCCGAAACAGGGCTCCTACGAGCAGTGCTTC
j_gene: TRBJ2-7
abundance: few
d_gene: NA
v_gene: TRBV7-9

CDR3aa: CASSEPSSYNEQFF
CDR3nt: TGTGCCAGCAGCGAGCCTAGCTCCTACAATGAGCAGTTCTTC
j_gene: TRBJ2-1
abundance: many
d_gene: NA
v_gene: TRBV9

CDR3aa: CAWSVGVRPYEQYF
CDR3nt: TGTGCCTGGAGTGTCGGAGTACGGCCCTACGAGCAGTACTTC
j_gene: TRBJ2-7
abundance: NA
d_gene: NA
v_gene: TRBV30

CDR3aa: CSARGWASYEQYF
CDR3nt: TGCAGTGCTAGAGGCTGGGCCTCCTACGAGCAGTACTTC
j_gene: TRBJ2-7
abundance: medium-sized
d_gene: NA
v_gene: TRBV20-1

CDR3aa: CASSLGSQGYYGYTF
CDR3nt: TGTGCCAGCAGCTTAGGGTCACAGGGATACTATGGCTACACCTTC
j_gene: TRBJ1-2
abundance: many
d_gene: NA
v_gene: TRBV11-2

CDR3aa: CASSWGLAGGTYEQYF
CDR3nt: TGCGCCAGCAGCTGGGGACTAGCGGGAGGGACCTACGAGCAGTACTTC
j_gene: TRBJ2-7
abundance: many
d_gene: TRBD2
v_gene: TRBV5-1

CDR3aa: CASSHRGPDGYTF
CDR3nt: TGTGCCAGCAGCCACAGGGGCCCCGATGGCTACACCTTC
j_gene: TRBJ1-2
abundance: NA
d_gene: NA
v_gene: TRBV3-1

CDR3aa: CASSLVASGDGTQYF
CDR3nt: TGTGCCAGCAGCTTGGTCGCTAGCGGGGATGGGACCCAGTACTTC
j_gene: TRBJ2-5
abundance: few
d_gene: TRBD2
v_gene: TRBV5-6

CDR3aa: CATSRGSDRGRETQYF
CDR3nt: TGTGCCACCAGCAGAGGTTCCGACAGGGGGCGAGAGACCCAGTACTTC
j_gene: TRBJ2-5
abundance: NA
d_gene: TRBD1
v_gene: TRBV15